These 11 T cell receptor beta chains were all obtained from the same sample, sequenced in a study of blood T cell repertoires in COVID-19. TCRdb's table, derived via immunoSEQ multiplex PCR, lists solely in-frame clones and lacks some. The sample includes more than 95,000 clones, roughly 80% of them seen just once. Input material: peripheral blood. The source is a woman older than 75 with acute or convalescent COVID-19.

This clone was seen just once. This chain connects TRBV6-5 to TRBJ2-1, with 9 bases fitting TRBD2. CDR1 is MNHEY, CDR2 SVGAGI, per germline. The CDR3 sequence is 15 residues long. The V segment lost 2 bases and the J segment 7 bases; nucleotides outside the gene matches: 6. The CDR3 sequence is CASSYGGRAANEQFF. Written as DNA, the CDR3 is TGTGCCAGCAGTTACGGCGGGAGGGCCGCTAATGAGCAGTTCTTC.

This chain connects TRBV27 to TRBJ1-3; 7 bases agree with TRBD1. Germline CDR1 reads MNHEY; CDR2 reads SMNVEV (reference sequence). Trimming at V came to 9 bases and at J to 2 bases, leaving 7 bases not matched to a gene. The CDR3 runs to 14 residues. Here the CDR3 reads CARLSRGPGNTIYF. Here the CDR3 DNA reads TGTGCCAGGCTCTCAAGGGGGCCTGGAAACACCATATATTTT.

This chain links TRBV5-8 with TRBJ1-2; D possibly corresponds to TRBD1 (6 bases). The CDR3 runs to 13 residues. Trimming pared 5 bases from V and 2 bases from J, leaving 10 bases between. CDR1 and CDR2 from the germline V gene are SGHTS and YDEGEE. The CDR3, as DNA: TGTGCCAGCAGACTTACAGGGAACTATGGCTACACCTTC. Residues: CASRLTGNYGYTF.

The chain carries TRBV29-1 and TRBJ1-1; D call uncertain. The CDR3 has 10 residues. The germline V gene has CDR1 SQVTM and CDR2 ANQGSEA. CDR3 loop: CSASRTEAFF. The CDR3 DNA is TGCAGTGCTAGTAGGACTGAAGCTTTCTTT.

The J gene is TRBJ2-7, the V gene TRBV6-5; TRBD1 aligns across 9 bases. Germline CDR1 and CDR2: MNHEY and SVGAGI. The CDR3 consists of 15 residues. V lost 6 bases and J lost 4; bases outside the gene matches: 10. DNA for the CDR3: TGTGCCAGCAGGCGTTCCGGGACAGGGAATTACGAGCAGTACTTC. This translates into CASRRSGTGNYEQYF.

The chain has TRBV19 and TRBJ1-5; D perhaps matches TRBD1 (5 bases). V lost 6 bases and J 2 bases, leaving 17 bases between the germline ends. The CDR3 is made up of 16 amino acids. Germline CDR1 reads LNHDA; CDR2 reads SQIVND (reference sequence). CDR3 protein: CASRGVLSGGNQPQHF. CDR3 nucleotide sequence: TGTGCCAGTAGGGGGGTTCTCTCGGGAGGCAATCAGCCCCAGCATTTT. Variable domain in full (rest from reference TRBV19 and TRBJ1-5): DGGITQSPKYLFRKEGQNVTLSCEQNLNHDAMYWYRQDPGQGLRLIYYSQIVNDFQKGDIAEGYSVSREKKESFPLTVTSAQKNPTAFYLCASRGVLSGGNQPQHFGDGTRLSIL.

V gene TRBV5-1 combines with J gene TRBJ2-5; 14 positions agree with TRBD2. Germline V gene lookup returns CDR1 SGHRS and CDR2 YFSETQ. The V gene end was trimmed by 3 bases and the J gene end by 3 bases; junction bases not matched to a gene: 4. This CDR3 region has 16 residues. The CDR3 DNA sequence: TGCGCCAGCAGCTCCGGGACTAGCGGGGGTAAAGAGACCCAGTACTTC. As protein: CASSSGTSGGKETQYF.

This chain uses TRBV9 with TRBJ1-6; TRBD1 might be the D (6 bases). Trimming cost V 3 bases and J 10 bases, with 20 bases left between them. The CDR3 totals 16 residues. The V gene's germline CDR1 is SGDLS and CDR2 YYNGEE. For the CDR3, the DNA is TGTGCCAGCAGCGCCAGCGCTTCGGGGGGCGGGTCACCCCTCCACTTT. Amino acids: CASSASASGGGSPLHF.

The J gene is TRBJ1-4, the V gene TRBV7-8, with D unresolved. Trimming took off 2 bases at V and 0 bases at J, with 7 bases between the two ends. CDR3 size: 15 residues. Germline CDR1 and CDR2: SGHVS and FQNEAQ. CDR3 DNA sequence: TGTGCCAGCAGCTTATTTTCTGCAACTAATGAAAAACTGTTTTTT. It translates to CASSLFSATNEKLFF.

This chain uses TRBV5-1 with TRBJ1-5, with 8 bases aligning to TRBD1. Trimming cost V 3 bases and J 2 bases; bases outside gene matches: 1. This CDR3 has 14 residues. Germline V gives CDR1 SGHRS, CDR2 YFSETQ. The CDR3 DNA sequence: TGCGCCAGCAGCTCGGGACAGGGCAATCAGCCCCAGCATTTT. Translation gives CASSSGQGNQPQHF. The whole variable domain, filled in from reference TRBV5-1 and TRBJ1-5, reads KAGVTQTPRYLIKTRGQQVTLSCSPISGHRSVSWYQQTPGQGLQFLFEYFSETQRNKGNFPGRFSGRQFSNSRSEMNVSTLELGDSALYLCASSSGQGNQPQHFGDGTRLSIL.

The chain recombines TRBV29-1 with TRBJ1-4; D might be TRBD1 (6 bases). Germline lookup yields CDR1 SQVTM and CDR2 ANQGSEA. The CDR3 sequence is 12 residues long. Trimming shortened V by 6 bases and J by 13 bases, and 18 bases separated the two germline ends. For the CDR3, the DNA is TGCAGCGTCACTCACTCAGAGACAGGACTGTTTTTT. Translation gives CSVTHSETGLFF.